This entry features one T cell receptor (beta chain) sequence. Using a J-beta primer mix together with a sample-barcoded 5' primer, a second PCR was run for about 6 to 12 cycles. TCRdb passed the 5' RACE reads through MiXCR, listing each CDR3 protein once. The sample yields approximately 1,700,000 distinct CDR3 sequences, about two fifths seen once. This sample was included in a study of blood T cells in healthy people across ages. Healthy Caucasian individuals from Russia aged about 6 to 95 were enrolled as donors. CDR3 length: 15 amino acids. The V segment lost 3 bases and the J segment 6 bases; nucleotides outside the gene matches: 6.

This clonotype was obtained from a human donor in good health. This chain joins TRBV12-3 or TRBV12-4 and TRBJ1-2; 11 nucleotides agree with TRBD1. The source material was blood. DNA of the CDR3: TGTGCCAGCAGTTTTGCCCTGGACAGGGGGCATGGCTACACCTTC. It encodes CASSFALDRGHGYTF.